This T cell receptor (beta chain) was observed in a study of Tregs in tolerant kidney transplant recipients. Study conclusions and caveats: Biological reproducibility was not directly addressed, but technical replication error appeared minimal.

Turning to this clone: Its antigen is still unknown.

CD4+CD25+CD127- Tregs, CD4+CD25- non-Tregs, CD4 and CD8 cells were sorted. The CDR3 length is 14 residues. In germline, CDR1 is KGHSH, CDR2 LQKENI. Trimming cost V 2 bases and J 2 bases, with 10 bases left between them. TCRdb's copy holds only in-frame clones and misses some; the assay was immunoSEQ multiplex PCR. Seen here are about 69,000 clones, roughly 91% observed once, and the top ten hold about 0.36%. The specimen was CD4+ T cells from blood, collected before the transplant. The chain combines TRBV18 with TRBJ2-7; no firm D call. This sequence originates from a human donor who received a combined kidney and bone marrow transplant. The CDR3 reads CASSPGYTTYEQYF. In DNA, the CDR3 is TGTGCCAGCTCACCAGGTTATACTACCTACGAGCAGTACTTC. The entire variable domain, with the rest obtained from reference TRBV18 and TRBJ2-7, is as follows: NAGVMQNPRHLVRRRGQEARLRCSPMKGHSHVYWYRQLPEEGLKFMVYLQKENIIDESGMPKERFSAEFPKEGPSILRIQQVVRGDSAAYFCASSPGYTTYEQYFGPGTRLTVT.